Listed below are T cell receptor beta chains from one sample, sequenced in a study of blood T cell repertoires in COVID-19. The table came from immunoSEQ multiplex PCR; TCRdb's copy has only in-frame clones and leaves some out. The table records 130,000 to 150,000 clones, 65% to 80% of them present only once. The sequenced sample consisted of peripheral blood. All receptors come from a man in his 60s with acute or convalescent COVID-19. CDR3s include the opening cysteine and the closing phenylalanine or tryptophan. D genes are given only for firm matches. The size entry is marked missing in some rows and otherwise reads once, few, many or a size class.

>TRBD1|TRBJ2-3|NA|TRBV11-2
TGTGCCAGCAGCTCACACCCTCCGACAGGGACGGACACAGATACGCAGTATTTT
CASSSHPPTGTDTDTQYF
>NA|TRBJ2-4|NA|TRBV3-1/TRBV3-2
TGTGCCAGCAGCCGTATGACAGAAAACATTCAGTACTTC
CASSRMTENIQYF
>NA|TRBJ1-2|NA|TRBV12-3/TRBV12-4
TGTGCCAGCAGCCCCGACTACCGGGGTGGCTACACCTTC
CASSPDYRGGYTF
>TRBD2|TRBJ2-2|NA|TRBV24-1
TGTGCCACCAGTGATCCCGGACTAGCGGGAGGCCTAGACACCGGGGAGCTGTTTTTT
CATSDPGLAGGLDTGELFF
>TRBD2|TRBJ2-3|NA|TRBV7-9
TGTGCCAGCAGACGAAGGGCGGGAGGGCCAACAGATACGCAGTATTTT
CASRRRAGGPTDTQYF
>TRBD1|TRBJ1-4|NA|TRBV5-4
TGTGCCAGCAGCCCCGGGACAGACGATGAAAAACTGTTTTTT
CASSPGTDDEKLFF
>TRBD2|TRBJ2-7|many|TRBV2
TGTGCCAGCAGTGAAACCGGGACTAGGGCTTACGAGCAGTACTTC
CASSETGTRAYEQYF
>TRBD1|TRBJ1-2|NA|TRBV6-6
TGTGCCAGCAGTTTGGACAGGGGGATCAACTATGGCTACACCTTC
CASSLDRGINYGYTF
>TRBD2|TRBJ2-1|many|TRBV7-9
TGTGCCAGCAGCCCTGGGAGGGCCTCCTACAATGAGCAGTTCTTC
CASSPGRASYNEQFF
>TRBD1|TRBJ2-3|NA|TRBV5-1
TGCGCCAGCAGTTCTCAAGGGACAGGATTGTCGGATACGCAGTATTTT
CASSSQGTGLSDTQYF
>NA|TRBJ1-5|NA|TRBV6-1
TGTGCCAGCAGTGAAATAAGCCAATGGGAGGGTTTCGAGCCCCAGCATTTT
CASSEISQWEGFEPQHF
>TRBD1|TRBJ1-6|NA|TRBV3-1/TRBV3-2
TGTGCCAGCAGCCAGGGGACAGGTTCTAATTCACCCCTCCACTTT
CASSQGTGSNSPLHF
>NA|TRBJ1-1|NA|TRBV27
TGTGCCAGCAGTTTATCGGGGAGGTACCGGAACACTGAAGCTTTCTTT
CASSLSGRYRNTEAFF
>NA|TRBJ1-2|NA|TRBV7-9
TGTGCCAGCAGCCTAACGTCCTATGGCTACACCTTC
CASSLTSYGYTF
>NA|TRBJ1-4|NA|TRBV10-2
TGCGCCAGCAGTGAGACCCCGACAGTGAGAATCTTT
CASSETPTVRIF
>NA|TRBJ2-5|once|TRBV10-1
TGCGCCAGCAGCCGGGGACAAGAAGAGACCCAGTACTTC
CASSRGQEETQYF
>NA|TRBJ1-2|NA|TRBV2
TGTGCCAGCAGACAGGCCCAGGGGATCTATGGCTACACCTTC
CASRQAQGIYGYTF
>TRBD2|TRBJ2-5|NA|TRBV24-1
TGTGCCACCAGTGATTCCCGGGGGGTGGAGACCCAGTACTTC
CATSDSRGVETQYF
>NA|TRBJ2-3|NA|TRBV11-2
TGTGCCAGCAGCCCAACGACTAGCACAGATACGCAGTATTTT
CASSPTTSTDTQYF
>NA|TRBJ1-1|NA|TRBV5-6
TGTGCCAGCAGCTTGGGGACAACCGTTTATACTGAAGCTTTCTTT
CASSLGTTVYTEAFF
>TRBD1|TRBJ2-7|NA|TRBV3-1/TRBV3-2
TGTGCCAGCAGCCCACGGGACAGGGGGGGCTACGAGCAGTACTTC
CASSPRDRGGYEQYF
>TRBD1|TRBJ1-6|NA|TRBV7-2
TGTGCCAGCAGCGACAGGGGGCGGAACAATTCACCCCTCCACTTT
CASSDRGRNNSPLHF
>NA|TRBJ2-1|NA|TRBV20-1
TGCAGTGCACGGGACTCCCTACGGCAGTTCTTC
CSARDSLRQFF
>NA|TRBJ2-1|NA|TRBV7-9
TGTGCCAGCAGCTTAGTGTCCGGGAAAAAGTTCTTC
CASSLVSGKKFF
>TRBD1|TRBJ1-6|few|TRBV30
TGTGCCTGGTCCGGGACAGCAAATTCACCCCTCCACTTT
CAWSGTANSPLHF
>NA|TRBJ1-6|NA|TRBV5-1
TGCGCCAGCAGCTTGCCGGAGGGGCAGACTTCACCCCTCCACTTT
CASSLPEGQTSPLHF
>TRBD2|TRBJ2-2|NA|TRBV4-2
TGTGCCAGCAGCCCCGCGCGGGAGGTTACCGGGGAGCTGTTTTTT
CASSPAREVTGELFF
>NA|TRBJ2-7|NA|TRBV27
TGTGCCAGCCGAAATTCAGGGGTTCAGGGAGACTACGAGCAGTACTTC
CASRNSGVQGDYEQYF
>NA|TRBJ2-1|NA|TRBV24-1
TGTGCCACCAGGGGGCGCGACAATGAGCAGTTCTTC
CATRGRDNEQFF
>NA|TRBJ2-1|NA|TRBV11-2
TGTGCCAGCAGCCCAAGGACTTCTTCCAATGAGCAGTTCTTC
CASSPRTSSNEQFF
>NA|TRBJ1-5|few|TRBV2
TGTGCCAGCTCTTTTCTGAGAAATAGCAATCAGCCCCAGCATTTT
CASSFLRNSNQPQHF
>TRBD1|TRBJ1-2|many|TRBV28
TGTGCCAGCGGGACAGGGGTAAGCTATGGCTACACCTTC
CASGTGVSYGYTF
>NA|TRBJ2-7|NA|TRBV21-1
TGTGCTAGCGACCCCACCGGGAGGCCCACTTTGAGATACGAGCAGTACTTC
CASDPTGRPTLRYEQYF
>TRBD1|TRBJ2-1|NA|TRBV7-2
TGTGCCAGCAGCTTATCGGGACAGGGTGGGAATGAGCAGTTCTTC
CASSLSGQGGNEQFF
>TRBD2|TRBJ2-5|NA|TRBV7-7
TGTGCTAGCAGCTTGGGACTAGCGGGAGGATCGGAGACCCAGTACTTC
CASSLGLAGGSETQYF
>TRBD2|TRBJ2-5|NA|TRBV5-6
TGTGCCAGCAGCTTTGTAGCGGGAGGACAAGAGACCCAGTACTTC
CASSFVAGGQETQYF
>NA|TRBJ1-2|NA|TRBV6-5
TGTGCCAGCACCTCCGACAGTCGCTATGGCTACACCTTC
CASTSDSRYGYTF
>NA|TRBJ2-7|few|TRBV5-5
TGTGCCAGCAGCTTGACAGGGAACTCCTACGAGCAGTACTTC
CASSLTGNSYEQYF
>NA|TRBJ2-1|NA|TRBV7-9
TGTGCCAGCAGCTTATATAGCAATGAGCAGTTCTTC
CASSLYSNEQFF
>TRBD1|TRBJ2-4|few|TRBV30
TGTGCCTGGACCGACACGACAGGGGGGGTTCAGTACTTC
CAWTDTTGGVQYF
>TRBD1|TRBJ1-3|NA|TRBV5-1
TGCGCCAGCAGCTACGGACAGGGTGGGAGCTCTGGAAACACCATATATTTT
CASSYGQGGSSGNTIYF
>NA|TRBJ1-1|NA|TRBV6-5
TGTGCCAGCCAGAGGACAGTTAACACTGAAGCTTTCTTT
CASQRTVNTEAFF
>NA|TRBJ1-4|NA|TRBV4-1
TGCGCCAGCAGCCAACTACCCGGGAGCCATAGCAGTGGTAATGAAAAACTGTTTTTT
CASSQLPGSHSSGNEKLFF
>TRBD2|TRBJ2-5|NA|TRBV7-9
TGTGCCAGCAGCCCTGGACTAGCGGGAGGTCAAGAGACCCAGTACTTC
CASSPGLAGGQETQYF
>NA|TRBJ2-6|NA|TRBV21-1
TGTGCCAGCAGAAGGCGGACCGTGCCAGGGGGGGCCAACGTCCTGACTTTC
CASRRRTVPGGANVLTF
>TRBD2|TRBJ2-5|NA|TRBV27
TGTGCCAGCAGTAAGTGGGAGGGCCTTGAGACCCAGTACTTC
CASSKWEGLETQYF
>TRBD2|TRBJ2-7|NA|TRBV12-3/TRBV12-4
TGTGCCAGCAGTTTCACGGGGGGCGAGCAGTACTTC
CASSFTGGEQYF
>NA|TRBJ1-1|NA|TRBV10-3
TGTGCCATAACTACTCAGGGGAACACTGAAGCTTTCTTT
CAITTQGNTEAFF
>TRBD1|TRBJ2-5|NA|TRBV5-1
TGCGCCAGCAGCTTGGGGCCCCAGGGGGCCCCAGAGACCCAGTACTTC
CASSLGPQGAPETQYF
>NA|TRBJ2-5|NA|TRBV12-3/TRBV12-4
TGTGCCAGCAGAAGACCCGGGGAGACCCAGTACTTC
CASRRPGETQYF
>TRBD2|TRBJ2-7|NA|TRBV24-1
TGTGCCACCAGTGACCGGCCAGGGGGACTAGCGGGAGGCATCTACGAGCAGTACTTC
CATSDRPGGLAGGIYEQYF